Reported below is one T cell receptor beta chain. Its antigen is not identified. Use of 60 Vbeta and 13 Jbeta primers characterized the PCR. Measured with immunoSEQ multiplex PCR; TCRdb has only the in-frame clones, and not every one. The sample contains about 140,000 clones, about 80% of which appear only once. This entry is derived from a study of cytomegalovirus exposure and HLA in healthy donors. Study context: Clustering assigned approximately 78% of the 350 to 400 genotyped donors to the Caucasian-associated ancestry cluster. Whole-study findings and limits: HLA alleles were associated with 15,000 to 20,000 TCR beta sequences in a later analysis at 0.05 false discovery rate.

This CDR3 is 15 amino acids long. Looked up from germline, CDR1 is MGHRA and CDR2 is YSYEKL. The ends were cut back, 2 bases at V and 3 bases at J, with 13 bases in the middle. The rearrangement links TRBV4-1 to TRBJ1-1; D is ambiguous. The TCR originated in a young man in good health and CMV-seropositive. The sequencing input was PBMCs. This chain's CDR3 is CASSQIGLEYTEAFF. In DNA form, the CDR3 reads TGCGCCAGCAGCCAAATTGGGCTTGAATACACTGAAGCTTTCTTT.